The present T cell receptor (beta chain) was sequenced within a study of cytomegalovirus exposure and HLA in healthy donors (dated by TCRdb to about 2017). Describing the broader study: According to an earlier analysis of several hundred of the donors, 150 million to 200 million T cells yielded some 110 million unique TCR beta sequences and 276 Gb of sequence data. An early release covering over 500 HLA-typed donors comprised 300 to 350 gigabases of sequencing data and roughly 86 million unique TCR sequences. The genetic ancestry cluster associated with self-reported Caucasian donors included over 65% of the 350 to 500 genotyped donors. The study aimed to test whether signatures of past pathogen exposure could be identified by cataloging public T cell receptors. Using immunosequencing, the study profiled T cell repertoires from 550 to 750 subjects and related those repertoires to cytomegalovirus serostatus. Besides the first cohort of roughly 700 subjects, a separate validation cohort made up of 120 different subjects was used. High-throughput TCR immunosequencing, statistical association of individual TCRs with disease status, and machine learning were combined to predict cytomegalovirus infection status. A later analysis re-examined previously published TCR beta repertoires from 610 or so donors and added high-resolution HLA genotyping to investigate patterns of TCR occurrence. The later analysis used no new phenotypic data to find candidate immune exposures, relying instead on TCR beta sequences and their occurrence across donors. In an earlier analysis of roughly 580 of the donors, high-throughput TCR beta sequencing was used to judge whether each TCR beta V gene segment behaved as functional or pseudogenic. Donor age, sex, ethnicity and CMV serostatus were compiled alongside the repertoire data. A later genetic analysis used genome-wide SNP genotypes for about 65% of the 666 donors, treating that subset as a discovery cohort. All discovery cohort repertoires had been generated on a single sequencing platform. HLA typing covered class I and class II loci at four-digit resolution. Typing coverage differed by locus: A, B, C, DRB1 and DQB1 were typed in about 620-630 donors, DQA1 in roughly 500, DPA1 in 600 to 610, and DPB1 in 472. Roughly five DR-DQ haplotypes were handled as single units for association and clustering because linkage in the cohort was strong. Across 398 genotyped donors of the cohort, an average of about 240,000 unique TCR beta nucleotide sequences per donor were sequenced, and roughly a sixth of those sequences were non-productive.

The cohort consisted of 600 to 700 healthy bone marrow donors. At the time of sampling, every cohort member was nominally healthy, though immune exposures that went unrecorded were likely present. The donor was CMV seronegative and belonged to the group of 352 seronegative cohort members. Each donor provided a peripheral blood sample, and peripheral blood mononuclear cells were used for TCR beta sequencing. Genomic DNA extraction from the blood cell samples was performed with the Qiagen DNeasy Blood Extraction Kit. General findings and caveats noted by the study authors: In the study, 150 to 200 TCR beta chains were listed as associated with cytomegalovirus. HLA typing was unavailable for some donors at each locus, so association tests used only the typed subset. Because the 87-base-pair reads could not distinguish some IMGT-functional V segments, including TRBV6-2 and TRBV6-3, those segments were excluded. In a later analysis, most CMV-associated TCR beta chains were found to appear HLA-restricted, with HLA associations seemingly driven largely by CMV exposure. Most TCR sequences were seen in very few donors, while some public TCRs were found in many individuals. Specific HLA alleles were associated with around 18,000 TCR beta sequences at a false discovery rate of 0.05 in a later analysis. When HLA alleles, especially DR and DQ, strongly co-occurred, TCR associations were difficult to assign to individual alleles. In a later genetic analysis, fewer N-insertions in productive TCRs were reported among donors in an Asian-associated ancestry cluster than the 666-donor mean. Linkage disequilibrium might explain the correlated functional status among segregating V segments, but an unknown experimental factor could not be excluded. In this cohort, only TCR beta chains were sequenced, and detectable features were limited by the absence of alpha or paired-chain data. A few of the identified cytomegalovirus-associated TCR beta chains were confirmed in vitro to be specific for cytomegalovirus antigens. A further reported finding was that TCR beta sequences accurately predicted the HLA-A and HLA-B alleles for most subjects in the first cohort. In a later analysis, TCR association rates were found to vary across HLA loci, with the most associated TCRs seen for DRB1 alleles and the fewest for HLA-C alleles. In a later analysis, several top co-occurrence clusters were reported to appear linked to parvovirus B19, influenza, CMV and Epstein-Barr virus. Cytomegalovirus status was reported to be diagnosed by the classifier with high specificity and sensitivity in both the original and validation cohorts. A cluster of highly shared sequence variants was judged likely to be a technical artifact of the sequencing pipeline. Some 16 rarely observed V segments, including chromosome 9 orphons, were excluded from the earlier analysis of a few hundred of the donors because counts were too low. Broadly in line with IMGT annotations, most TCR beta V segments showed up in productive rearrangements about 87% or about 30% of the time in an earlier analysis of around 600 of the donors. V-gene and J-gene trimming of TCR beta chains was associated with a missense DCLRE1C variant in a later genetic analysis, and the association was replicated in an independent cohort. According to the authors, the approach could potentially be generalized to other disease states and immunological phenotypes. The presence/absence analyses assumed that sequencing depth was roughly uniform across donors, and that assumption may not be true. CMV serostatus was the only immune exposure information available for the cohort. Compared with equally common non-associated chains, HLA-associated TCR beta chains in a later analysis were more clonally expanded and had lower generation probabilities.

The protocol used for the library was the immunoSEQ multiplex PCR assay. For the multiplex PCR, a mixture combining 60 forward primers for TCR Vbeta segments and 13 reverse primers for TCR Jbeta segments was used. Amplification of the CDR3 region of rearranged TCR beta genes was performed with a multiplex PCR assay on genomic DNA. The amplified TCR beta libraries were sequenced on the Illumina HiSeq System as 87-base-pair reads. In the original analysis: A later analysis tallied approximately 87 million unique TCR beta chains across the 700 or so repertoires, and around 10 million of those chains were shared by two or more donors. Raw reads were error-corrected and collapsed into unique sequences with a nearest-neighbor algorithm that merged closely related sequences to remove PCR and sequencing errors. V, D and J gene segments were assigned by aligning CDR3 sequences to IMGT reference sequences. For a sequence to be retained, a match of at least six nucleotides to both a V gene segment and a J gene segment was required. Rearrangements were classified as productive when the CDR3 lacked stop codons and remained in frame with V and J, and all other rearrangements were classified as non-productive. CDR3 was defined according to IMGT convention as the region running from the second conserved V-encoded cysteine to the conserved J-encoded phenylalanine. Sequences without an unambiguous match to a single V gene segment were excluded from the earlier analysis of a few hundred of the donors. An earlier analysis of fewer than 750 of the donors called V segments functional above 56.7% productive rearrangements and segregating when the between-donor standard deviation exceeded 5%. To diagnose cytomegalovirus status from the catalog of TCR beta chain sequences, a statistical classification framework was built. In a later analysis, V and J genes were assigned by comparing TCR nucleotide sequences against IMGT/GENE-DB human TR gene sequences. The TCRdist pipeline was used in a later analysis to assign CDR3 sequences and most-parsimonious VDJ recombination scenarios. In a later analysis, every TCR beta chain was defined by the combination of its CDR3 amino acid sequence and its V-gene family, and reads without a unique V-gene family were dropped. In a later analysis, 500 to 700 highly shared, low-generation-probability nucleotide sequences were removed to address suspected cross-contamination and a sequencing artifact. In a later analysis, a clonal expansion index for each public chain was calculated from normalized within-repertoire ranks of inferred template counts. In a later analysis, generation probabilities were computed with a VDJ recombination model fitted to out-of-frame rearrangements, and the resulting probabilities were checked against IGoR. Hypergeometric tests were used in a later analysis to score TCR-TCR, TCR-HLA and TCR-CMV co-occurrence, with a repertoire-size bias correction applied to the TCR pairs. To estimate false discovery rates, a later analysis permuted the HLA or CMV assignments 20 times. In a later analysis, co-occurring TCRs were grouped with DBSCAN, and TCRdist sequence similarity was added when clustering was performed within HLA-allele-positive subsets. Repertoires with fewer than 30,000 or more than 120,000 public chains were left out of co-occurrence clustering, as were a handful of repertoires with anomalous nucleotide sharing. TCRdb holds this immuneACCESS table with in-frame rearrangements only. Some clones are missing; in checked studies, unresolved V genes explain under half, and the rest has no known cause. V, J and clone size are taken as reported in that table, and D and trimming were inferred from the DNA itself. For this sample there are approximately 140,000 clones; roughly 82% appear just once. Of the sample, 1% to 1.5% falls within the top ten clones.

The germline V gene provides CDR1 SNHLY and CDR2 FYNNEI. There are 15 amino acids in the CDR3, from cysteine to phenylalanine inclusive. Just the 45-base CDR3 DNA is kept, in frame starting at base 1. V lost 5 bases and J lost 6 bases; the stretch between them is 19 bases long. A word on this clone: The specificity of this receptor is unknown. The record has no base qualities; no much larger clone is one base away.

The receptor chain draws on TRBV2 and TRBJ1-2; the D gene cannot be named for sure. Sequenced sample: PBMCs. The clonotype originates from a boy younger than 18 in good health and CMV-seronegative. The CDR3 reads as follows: CASSSDPRLRDGYTF. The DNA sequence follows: TGTGCCAGCAGTTCCGACCCAAGATTGCGGGATGGCTACACCTTC.